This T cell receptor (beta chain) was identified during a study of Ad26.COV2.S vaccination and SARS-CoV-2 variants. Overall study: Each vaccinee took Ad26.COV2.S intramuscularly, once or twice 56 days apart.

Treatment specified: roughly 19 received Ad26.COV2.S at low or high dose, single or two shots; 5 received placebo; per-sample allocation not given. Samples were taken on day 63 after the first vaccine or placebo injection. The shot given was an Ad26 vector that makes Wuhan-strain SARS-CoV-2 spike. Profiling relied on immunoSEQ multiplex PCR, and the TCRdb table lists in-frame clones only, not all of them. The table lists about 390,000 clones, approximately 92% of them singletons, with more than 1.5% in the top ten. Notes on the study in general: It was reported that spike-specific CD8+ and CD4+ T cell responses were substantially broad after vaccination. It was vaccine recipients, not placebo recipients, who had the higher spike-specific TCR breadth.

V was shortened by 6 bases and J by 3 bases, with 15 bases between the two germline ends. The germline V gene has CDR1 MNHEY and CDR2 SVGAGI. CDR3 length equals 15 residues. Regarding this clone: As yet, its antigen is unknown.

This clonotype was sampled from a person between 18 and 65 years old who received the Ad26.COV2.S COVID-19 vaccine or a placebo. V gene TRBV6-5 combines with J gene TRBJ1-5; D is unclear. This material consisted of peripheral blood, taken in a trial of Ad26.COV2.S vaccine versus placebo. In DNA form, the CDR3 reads TGTGCCAGCAGCCTCGGGCTTTATTACAATCAGCCCCAGCATTTT. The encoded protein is CASSLGLYYNQPQHF.